A single sample is the source of the 20 T cell receptor beta chains below, sequenced in a study of T cell repertoires in cytomegalovirus infection (dated by TCRdb to 2018 to 2020). The meaning of the sample's treatment or condition label: in vitro stimulation with specific CMV peptide epitopes to enrich CMV-specific T cells. Sequenced on an Illumina HiSeq 1500. TCRdb itself trimmed the public reads at Q25 with fastp, ran MiXCR and retained productive beta chains. Every distinct CDR3 protein forms one entry, paired with its most common genes and DNA. The sample yields 300,000 or so distinct CDR3 sequences; approximately 25% were counted once. The ten largest clonotypes hold about 14% of the sample. These TCRs are of unknown antigen specificity. The sample here was cultured PBMCs, taken from culture after CMV antigen stimulation. These receptors originate from a human donor in good health (CMV status not recorded). Some clones in this sample may be carry-over from other donors' samples.

This clonotype appeared many times. V and J are TRBV19 and TRBJ2-2; D might be TRBD2 (6 bases). The CDR3 runs to 15 residues. Germline CDR1 LNHDA, CDR2 SQIVND (reference sequence). V was shortened by 2 bases and J by 4 bases, with 11 bases between the two germline ends. This CDR3 is CASSIKTRGTGELFF. For the CDR3, the DNA is TGTGCCAGTAGTATAAAGACTAGGGGCACCGGGGAGCTGTTTTTT.

The chain employs TRBV12-3 or TRBV12-4 and TRBJ2-3; 10 bases line up with TRBD2. The CDR3 is 17 amino acids. V lost 4 bases to trimming and J lost 0 bases; unmatched junction nucleotides: 7. CDR3 protein: CASSWASGSSSTDTQYF. The CDR3 DNA is TGTGCCAGCAGTTGGGCTAGCGGGAGCTCTAGCACAGATACGCAGTATTTT.

The sample holds many counts of this clonotype. The genes are TRBV19 and TRBJ2-3, with 9 bases identical to TRBD1. The CDR3 spans 16 residues. Germline assignment: CDR1 LNHDA and CDR2 SQIVND (reference sequence). V trimming: 7 bases; J trimming: 0 bases; junction bases outside the gene matches: 8. DNA for the CDR3: TGTGCCAGTACCACCAGGGGACAGGGAAGCACAGATACGCAGTATTTT. Its protein is CASTTRGQGSTDTQYF.

This sequence joins TRBV6-5 and TRBJ2-1; 9 bases are shared with TRBD2. The trim removed 8 bases at V and 6 bases at J, leaving 11 bases unmatched. CDR3 size: 15 residues. Germline V CDR1 and CDR2: MNHEY, SVGAGI. In nucleotides, the CDR3 is TGTGCCAGCGGTGGCGCGGGAGGGCCGGTCAATGAGCAGTTCTTC. Its translation is CASGGAGGPVNEQFF.

The CDR3 DNA sequence: TGTGCCAGCAGCTCAGGGAGGGTTGCAGATACGCAGTATTTT. Amino acid sequence: CASSSGRVADTQYF. The V call is TRBV7-2, the J call TRBJ2-3; 7 nucleotides line up with TRBD2. With 4 bases clipped from V and 4 bases from J, the junction kept 5 bases outside the gene matches. This CDR3 comprises 14 residues. The V gene's germline CDR1 is SGHTA and CDR2 FQGNSA.

V gene TRBV20-1 combines with J gene TRBJ2-5; 11 bases are a match to TRBD2. The ends lost 2 bases at V and 0 bases at J; junction bases unmatched: 2. This CDR3 is built from 15 residues. Germline V gene sequence: CDR1 DFQATT, CDR2 SNEGSKA (reference sequence). The CDR3 bases are TGCAGTGCTAGACCTAGCGGGGGGTACCAAGAGACCCAGTACTTC. Translated: CSARPSGGYQETQYF.

The gene calls are TRBV2 and TRBJ1-6; D is ambiguous. Germline loops: CDR1 SNHLY, CDR2 FYNNEI. The V end was cut by 1 base, the J end by 0 bases, with 4 bases between. The CDR3 runs 15 residues. CDR3 loop: CASSEESSYNSPLHF. CDR3 bases: TGTGCCAGCAGTGAAGAGAGCTCCTATAATTCACCCCTCCACTTT.

The J gene is TRBJ2-1, the V gene TRBV7-4; D unclear. CDR3 length: 13 residues. Per the germline V gene, CDR1 is SGHVT and CDR2 is SQSDAQ. The V and J ends lost 6 bases and 5 bases respectively, with 11 bases between them. Here the CDR3 reads CASRGQNHNEQFF. Written as DNA, the CDR3 is TGTGCCAGCAGGGGCCAAAATCACAATGAGCAGTTCTTC.

This clonotype has a count of ten or more. In DNA form, the CDR3 reads TGTGCCAGCAGCAAGGACAGGGCTGTGTCATACGAGCAGTACTTC. Its translation is CASSKDRAVSYEQYF. The rearrangement links TRBV7-2 to TRBJ2-7; TRBD1 matches at 8 bases. The CDR3 totals 15 residues. V was clipped by 5 bases and J by 4 bases; unmatched bases: 10. The germline V gene has CDR1 SGHTA and CDR2 FQGNSA.

The rearrangement joins TRBV20-1 to TRBJ2-3; a weak D match, TRBD2 (5 bases). The CDR3 totals 15 residues. The V and J ends lost 1 base and 4 bases respectively, with 15 bases between them. Germline V CDR1 and CDR2: DFQATT, SNEGSKA (reference sequence). The CDR3 protein is CSARGGGRLPDTQYF. The CDR3 DNA reads as TGCAGTGCTAGAGGTGGCGGGCGCCTCCCAGATACGCAGTATTTT.

The chain recombines TRBV5-1 with TRBJ1-1; perhaps TRBD1 as D (5 bases). The CDR3 is 13 residues long. The germline CDR1 and CDR2 sequences are SGHRS and YFSETQ. Trimming pared 1 base from V and 6 bases from J, leaving 10 bases between. For the CDR3, the DNA is TGCGCCAGCAGCTTGCCCAGGGTCGCTGAAGCTTTCTTT. Residues: CASSLPRVAEAFF.

The table lists this clonotype with a few counts. V usage is TRBV28 and J usage is TRBJ1-2, with 9 positions matching TRBD1. The CDR3 is 15 residues long. Trimming at V came to 5 bases and at J to 6 bases, leaving 10 bases not matched to a gene. Germline CDR1 reads MDHEN; CDR2 reads SYDVKM. The CDR3 reads CASSDPGQGSHGYTF. The CDR3 bases are TGTGCCAGCAGTGATCCGGGACAGGGATCCCATGGCTACACCTTC.

This clonotype was counted between two and nine times. The chain uses TRBV4-1 and TRBJ2-3; no firm D call. This CDR3 comprises 15 residues. Germline values: CDR1 MGHRA, CDR2 YSYEKL. The germline V and J ends were trimmed by 0 bases and 3 bases, with 10 bases remaining between them. As DNA, the CDR3 is TGCGCCAGCAGCCAAGATAACCCTTCGACAGATACGCAGTATTTT. This codes for CASSQDNPSTDTQYF.

This clonotype showed up just a few times. This chain uses TRBV11-2 with TRBJ1-3; no clear D. Trimming left V 5 bases short and J 7 bases short, with 12 bases between. This CDR3 is built from 13 residues. Germline CDR1 reads SGHAT; CDR2 reads FQNNGV. The CDR3, as DNA: TGTGCCAGCAGCCCCAGGTTGGCCAACACCATATATTTT. It is translated as CASSPRLANTIYF.

This chain joins TRBV7-9 and TRBJ2-3, with D perhaps given as TRBD1 or TRBD2 (5 bases each). CDR3 size: 15 residues. Germline V CDR1 and CDR2: SEHNR, FQNEAQ (reference sequence). V shed 2 bases and J shed 3 bases, with 12 bases lying between them. CDR3: CASSLLPGPTDTQYF. The CDR3 nucleotides read TGTGCCAGCAGCTTACTTCCGGGACCTACAGATACGCAGTATTTT.

The chain has TRBV12-3 or TRBV12-4 and TRBJ2-7; TRBD2 agrees at 8 bases. J was trimmed by 7 bases and V by 5 bases; bases with no gene match: 4. The CDR3 covers 12 residues. In DNA, the CDR3 is TGTGCCAGCAGTCAAGCGGGAGAAGAGCAGTACGTC. Its protein is CASSQAGEEQYV.

The V gene is TRBV5-1, the J gene TRBJ2-2, with 11 positions matching TRBD2. The CDR3 totals 16 residues. Germline-derived CDR1 and CDR2 are SGHRS and YFSETQ. V shed 2 bases and J 5 bases; nucleotides not matched to a gene: 5. The CDR3: CASSLSRLAGTGELFF. In DNA, the CDR3 is TGCGCCAGCAGCTTAAGCCGACTAGCGGGGACCGGGGAGCTGTTTTTT.

The V call is TRBV7-9, the J call TRBJ1-4; D perhaps matches TRBD1 (5 bases). There are 14 residues in the CDR3. With 6 bases removed from V and 5 bases from J, the gap between germline ends came to 13 bases. Germline assignment: CDR1 SEHNR and CDR2 FQNEAQ (reference sequence). The CDR3 here is CASSPGYQNEKLFF. CDR3 coding DNA: TGTGCCAGCAGTCCAGGGTACCAGAATGAAAAACTGTTTTTT.

The rearrangement uses TRBV7-9 and TRBJ1-1, with D uncertain. Germline V gene data show CDR1 as SEHNR and CDR2 as FQNEAQ (reference sequence). The CDR3 extends over 14 amino acids. Trimming left V 2 bases short and J 2 bases short, with 9 bases between. CDR3: CASSLTVDNTEAFF. The CDR3 bases are TGTGCCAGCAGCTTAACAGTGGATAACACTGAAGCTTTCTTT.

This clonotype was seen more than once but under ten times. J is TRBJ2-7 and V is TRBV7-2, with 13 positions matching TRBD2. This CDR3 region has 17 residues. V was clipped by 4 bases and J by 2 bases; unmatched bases: 8. Germline-derived CDR1 and CDR2 are SGHTA and FQGNSA. CDR3 region: CASSSYPGLAGAYEQYF. The CDR3 DNA is TGTGCCAGCAGCTCCTATCCTGGACTAGCGGGAGCCTACGAGCAGTACTTC.